This T cell receptor beta chain came from a study of cytomegalovirus exposure and HLA in healthy donors. In the study overall: Earlier, 180 million or so T cells were analyzed, and some 120 million unique TCR beta sequences were found among them.

Primers for the PCR totalled 60 Vbeta and 13 Jbeta. Sequencing was performed with immunoSEQ multiplex PCR; in TCRdb, only in-frame clones are kept and a portion is missing. The data hold around 270,000 clones, with 80% observed a single time. Study findings and constraints: In a later analysis, about 17,000 TCR beta sequences were associated with HLA alleles at 0.05 false discovery rate.

The CDR3 has 13 amino acids. V lost 8 bases to trimming and J lost 0 bases; unmatched junction nucleotides: 2. Germline loops: CDR1 MNHNY, CDR2 SVGAGI (reference sequence). For this clone: Its target is unknown.

Specimen: PBMCs. This receptor was taken from a girl aged 2-10 years in good health and CMV-seronegative. The chain has TRBV6-6 and TRBJ2-7; 9 nucleotides agree with TRBD1. CDR3 sequence: CASRTGDSYEQYF. The CDR3 DNA is TGTGCCAGCCGGACAGGGGACTCCTACGAGCAGTACTTC.